This entry describes one T cell receptor beta chain. As originally analysed: Reference gene primer amplification gave nucleated cell count estimates. Sequencing was performed with immunoSEQ multiplex PCR; in TCRdb, only in-frame clones are kept and a portion is missing. D and trimming come from the DNA, and the V and J calls and clone size come from that table. The sample contains 95,000 to 100,000 clones, approximately 84% of which appear only once. These data come from a study of blood T cell repertoires in COVID-19. Unmatched junction bases numbered 3, after V lost 1 base and J lost 4 bases. Germline-derived CDR1 and CDR2 are LGHDT and YNNKEL (reference sequence). The CDR3 is made up of 16 amino acids.

Specimen: peripheral blood. The clonotype originates from a human donor in a cohort sampled during active COVID-19. The chain uses TRBV3-1 (or the pseudogene TRBV3-2) and TRBJ2-5, with TRBD2 matching over 13 bases. The CDR3 protein is CASSQVGLAGIETQYF. The DNA of the CDR3 is TGTGCCAGCAGCCAAGTGGGACTAGCGGGAATAGAGACCCAGTACTTC.